A selection of T cell receptor beta chains follows, all from one sample in a study of cytomegalovirus exposure and HLA in healthy donors. Profiling relied on immunoSEQ multiplex PCR, and the TCRdb table lists in-frame clones only, not all of them. The sample includes 85,000 to 100,000 clones, about 63% seen only once; the top ten take roughly 6%. Input material: PBMCs. These TCRs come from a woman aged 25 to 39 in good health and CMV-seronegative. Both conserved end residues are part of each CDR3. D genes are given only for firm matches. Not every row has a clone size; where given, it reads once, few, many or a size class.

d_call j_call clone_size v_call cdr3_length cdr3_nt cdr3_aa
. TRBJ2-4 . TRBV5-1 14 TGCGCCAGCAGCTTGGACGCAGGGAAAAACATTCAGTACTTC CASSLDAGKNIQYF
TRBD1 TRBJ1-4 . TRBV30 13 TGTGCCTCATCGGGACAGGGTCGTGAAAAACTGTTTTTT CASSGQGREKLFF
TRBD1 TRBJ1-2 . TRBV5-1 14 TGCGCCAGCAGCTTGGCCGGGACAGGGGGAGGCTACACCTTC CASSLAGTGGGYTF
. TRBJ2-2 . TRBV7-8 15 TGTGCCAGCAGCCGACAGGGACTGAACACCGGGGAGCTGTTTTTT CASSRQGLNTGELFF
. TRBJ2-1 . TRBV6-5 13 TGTGCCAGCAGTTACTTTAGACTAGACGAGCAGTTCTTC CASSYFRLDEQFF
TRBD1 TRBJ2-1 few TRBV10-3 15 TGTGCCATCAGGATGGACAGGGGGCCCCACAATGAGCAGTTCTTC CAIRMDRGPHNEQFF
. TRBJ1-2 . TRBV27 11 TGTGCCAGCAGTTTAGGGGGCGGCTACACCTTC CASSLGGGYTF
. TRBJ2-2 few TRBV5-1 14 TGCGCCAGCAGCTTGGTTCCAGGCGCCGGGGAGCTGTTTTTT CASSLVPGAGELFF
TRBD1 TRBJ1-2 once TRBV7-2 16 TGTGCCAGCAGCTCGAAATGGGACAGGGGAAAAGCAGGCTACACCTTC CASSSKWDRGKAGYTF
. TRBJ2-5 . TRBV9 16 TGTGCCAGCAGCGTAGGGGGGCGTTTAGGCCAAGAGACCCAGTACTTC CASSVGGRLGQETQYF
. TRBJ1-1 . TRBV2 12 TGTGCCGTTGGGGACTTGGGCACTGAAGCTTTCTTT CAVGDLGTEAFF
TRBD1 TRBJ1-1 . TRBV7-9 13 TGTGCCAGCAGACCACAGGGGTTTATTGAGGCTTTCTTT CASRPQGFIEAFF
. TRBJ1-5 . TRBV25-1 13 TGTGCCAGCAGTCCAGATCCAGGGTGGCCCCAGCATTTT CASSPDPGWPQHF
. TRBJ1-6 . TRBV6-5 14 TGTGCCAGCAGTTACTCGCACAGCTTCCCACCCCTCCACTTT CASSYSHSFPPLHF
. TRBJ2-7 . TRBV5-6 17 TGTGCCAGCAGCTTGGGAGCAAGGTCAAGACAGGTCTACGAGCAGTACTTC CASSLGARSRQVYEQYF
TRBD2 TRBJ2-1 . TRBV14 18 TGTGCCAGCAGCCAGAGAGCGGGAGGGTCCCTTTCCTACAATGAGCAGTTCTTC CASSQRAGGSLSYNEQFF
. TRBJ2-5 . TRBV11-3 15 TGTGCCAGCAGCTTAGAGGCGGGCCCCCAAGAGACCCAGTACTTC CASSLEAGPQETQYF
TRBD1 TRBJ1-2 . TRBV29-1 14 TGCAGCGTTCAAACCCGGGACAGGCACTATGGCTACACCTTC CSVQTRDRHYGYTF
. TRBJ2-7 . TRBV5-1 15 TGCGCCAGCAGCTTGGCCCCGGGACAAGGTCGCGAGCAGTACTTC CASSLAPGQGREQYF
. TRBJ2-1 . TRBV7-6 13 TGTGCCAGCAGCGCGCGGGCTTCCAATGAGCAGTTCTTC CASSARASNEQFF
. TRBJ1-1 . TRBV2 13 TGTGCCAGCAGTGATGGGGCCGTCACTGAAGCTTTCTTT CASSDGAVTEAFF
TRBD2 TRBJ2-1 few TRBV4-3 16 TGCGCCAGCAGCCAAAGACCTAGCGGGAGCCCCAATGAGCAGTTCTTC CASSQRPSGSPNEQFF
. TRBJ2-5 few TRBV5-1 12 TGCGCCAGCAGCTTGCGCCAAGAGACCCAGTACTTC CASSLRQETQYF
. TRBJ2-5 few TRBV15 13 TGTGCCACCAGCAGAGGTGTCGCGGAGACCCAGTACTTC CATSRGVAETQYF
TRBD1 TRBJ1-2 . TRBV27 17 TGTGCCAGCACCCCCCGGACCCCAAGGGGGCCCTTCTATGGCTACACCTTC CASTPRTPRGPFYGYTF
. TRBJ2-2 . TRBV25-1 15 TGTGCCAGCAGTGATCCCGCGGGAACGGCCGGGGAGCTGTTTTTT CASSDPAGTAGELFF
. TRBJ1-1 . TRBV19 13 TGTGCCACCCTGGATGGTGGAGCGAGAGGAGCTTTCTTT CATLDGGARGAFF
. TRBJ1-1 few TRBV5-1 15 TGCGCCAGCAGCTTCTCGGGAGGGACTGTCACTGAAGCTTTCTTT CASSFSGGTVTEAFF
TRBD1 TRBJ1-1 . TRBV10-3 13 TGTGCCATCAGCCCACAGGGGGACACTGAAGCTTTCTTT CAISPQGDTEAFF
. TRBJ2-3 . TRBV4-3 15 TGCGCCAGCAGCCAAAATCCAGGAAGCACAGATACGCAGTATTTT CASSQNPGSTDTQYF
. TRBJ1-4 once TRBV4-2 14 TGTGCCAGCAGCCCTGGTCAGGGGAATGAAAAACTGTTTTTT CASSPGQGNEKLFF
. TRBJ1-4 . TRBV10-2 14 TGCGCCAGCACCAAGTCCAGAAAGAATGAAAAACTGTTTTTT CASTKSRKNEKLFF